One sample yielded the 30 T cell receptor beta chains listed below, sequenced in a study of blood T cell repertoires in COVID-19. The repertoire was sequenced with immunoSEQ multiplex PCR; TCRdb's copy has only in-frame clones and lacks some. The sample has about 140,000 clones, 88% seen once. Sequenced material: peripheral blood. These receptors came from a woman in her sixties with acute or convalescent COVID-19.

CDR3 coding DNA: TGTGCCAGTAGTCTACGGGGGACAGCGACCTATTCACCCCTCCACTTT. Its protein is CASSLRGTATYSPLHF. This sequence joins TRBV19 and TRBJ1-6; 7 positions agree with TRBD1. The CDR3 covers 16 residues. The germline gives CDR1 LNHDA, CDR2 SQIVND (reference sequence). J was trimmed by 8 bases and V by 5 bases; bases with no gene match: 12.

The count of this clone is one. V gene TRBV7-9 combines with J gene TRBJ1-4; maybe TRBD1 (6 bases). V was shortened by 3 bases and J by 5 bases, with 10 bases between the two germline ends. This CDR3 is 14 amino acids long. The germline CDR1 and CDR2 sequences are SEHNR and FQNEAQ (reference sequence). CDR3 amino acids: CASSFTGPNEKLFF. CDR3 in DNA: TGTGCCAGCAGCTTTACAGGGCCAAATGAAAAACTGTTTTTT.

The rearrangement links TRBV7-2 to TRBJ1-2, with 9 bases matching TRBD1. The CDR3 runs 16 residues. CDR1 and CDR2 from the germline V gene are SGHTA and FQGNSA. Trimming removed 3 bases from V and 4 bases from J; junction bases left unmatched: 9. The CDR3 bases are TGTGCCAGCAGCTTGCTCGGGACAGGGATGGGCTATGGCTACACCTTC. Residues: CASSLLGTGMGYGYTF.

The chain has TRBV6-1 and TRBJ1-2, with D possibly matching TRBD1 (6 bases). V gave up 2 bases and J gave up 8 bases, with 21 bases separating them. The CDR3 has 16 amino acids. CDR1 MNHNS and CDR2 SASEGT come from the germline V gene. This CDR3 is CASSESGNGGFRGYTF. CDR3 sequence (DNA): TGTGCCAGCAGTGAATCGGGAAATGGGGGCTTTCGCGGCTACACCTTC.

The CDR3 nucleotides are TGTGCCAGTAGTCCGAGGACAGGGCTGAACACTGAAGCTTTCTTT. It yields the protein CASSPRTGLNTEAFF. This rearrangement joins TRBV19 to TRBJ1-1; 8 bases are shared with TRBD1. The germline gives CDR1 LNHDA, CDR2 SQIVND (reference sequence). This CDR3 is built from 15 residues. The V segment lost 5 bases and the J segment 0 bases; nucleotides outside the gene matches: 5.

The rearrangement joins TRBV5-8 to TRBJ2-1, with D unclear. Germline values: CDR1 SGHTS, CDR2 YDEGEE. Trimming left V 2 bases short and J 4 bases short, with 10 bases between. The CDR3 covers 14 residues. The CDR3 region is CASSLARRYNEQFF. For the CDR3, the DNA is TGTGCCAGCAGCTTAGCACGCCGTTACAATGAGCAGTTCTTC.

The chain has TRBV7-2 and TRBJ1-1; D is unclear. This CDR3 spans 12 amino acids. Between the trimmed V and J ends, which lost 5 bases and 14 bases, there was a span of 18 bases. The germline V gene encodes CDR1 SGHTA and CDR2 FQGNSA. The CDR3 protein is CASSGDAWQPFF. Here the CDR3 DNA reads TGTGCCAGCAGCGGAGACGCTTGGCAACCCTTCTTT.

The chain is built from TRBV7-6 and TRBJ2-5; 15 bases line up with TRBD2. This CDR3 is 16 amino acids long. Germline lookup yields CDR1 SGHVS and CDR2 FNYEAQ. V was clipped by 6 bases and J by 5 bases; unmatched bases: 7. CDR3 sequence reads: CASSARTSGGVETQYF. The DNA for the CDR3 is TGTGCCAGCAGTGCCCGGACTAGCGGGGGGGTGGAGACCCAGTACTTC.

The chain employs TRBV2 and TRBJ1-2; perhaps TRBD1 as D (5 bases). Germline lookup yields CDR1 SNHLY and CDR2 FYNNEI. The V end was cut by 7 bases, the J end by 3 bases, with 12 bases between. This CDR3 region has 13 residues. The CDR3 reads CASKPGGDYGYTF. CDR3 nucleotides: TGTGCCAGCAAACCGGGGGGGGACTATGGCTACACCTTC. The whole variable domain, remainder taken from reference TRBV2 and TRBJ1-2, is EPEVTQTPSHQVTQMGQEVILRCVPISNHLYFYWYRQILGQKVEFLVSFYNNEISEKSEIFDDQFSVERPDGSNFTLKIRSTKLEDSAMYFCASKPGGDYGYTFGSGTRLTVV.

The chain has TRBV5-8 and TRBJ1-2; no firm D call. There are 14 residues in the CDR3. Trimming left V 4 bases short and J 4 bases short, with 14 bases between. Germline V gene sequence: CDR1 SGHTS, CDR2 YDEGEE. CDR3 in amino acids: CASSLDTRGYGYTF. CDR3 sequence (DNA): TGTGCCAGCAGCCTCGACACCCGGGGCTATGGCTACACCTTC. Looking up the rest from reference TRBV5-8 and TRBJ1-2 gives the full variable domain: EAGVTQSPTHLIKTRGQQATLRCSPISGHTSVYWYQQALGLGLQFLLWYDEGEERNRGNFPPRFSGRQFPNYSSELNVNALELEDSALYLCASSLDTRGYGYTFGSGTRLTVV.

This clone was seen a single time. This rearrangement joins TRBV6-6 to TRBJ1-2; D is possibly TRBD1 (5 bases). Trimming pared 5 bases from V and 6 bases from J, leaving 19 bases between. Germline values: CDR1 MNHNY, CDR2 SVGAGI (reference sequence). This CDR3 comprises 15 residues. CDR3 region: CASSRSPGGAHGYTF. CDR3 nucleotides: TGTGCCAGCAGTCGATCCCCGGGAGGGGCGCATGGCTACACCTTC.

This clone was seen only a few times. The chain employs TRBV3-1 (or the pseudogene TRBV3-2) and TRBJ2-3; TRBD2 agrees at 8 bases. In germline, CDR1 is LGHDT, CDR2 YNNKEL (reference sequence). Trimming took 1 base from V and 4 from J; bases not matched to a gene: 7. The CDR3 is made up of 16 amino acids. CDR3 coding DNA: TGTGCCAGCAGCCAAGTTCCGGGACTAGGAGCAGATACGCAGTATTTT. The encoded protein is CASSQVPGLGADTQYF.

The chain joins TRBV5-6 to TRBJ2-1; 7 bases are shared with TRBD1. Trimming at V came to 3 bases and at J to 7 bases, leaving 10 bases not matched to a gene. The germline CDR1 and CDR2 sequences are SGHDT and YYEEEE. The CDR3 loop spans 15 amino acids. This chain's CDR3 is CASSSRQGLLNEQFF. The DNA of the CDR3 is TGTGCCAGCAGCTCGAGACAGGGCTTGCTGAATGAGCAGTTCTTC.

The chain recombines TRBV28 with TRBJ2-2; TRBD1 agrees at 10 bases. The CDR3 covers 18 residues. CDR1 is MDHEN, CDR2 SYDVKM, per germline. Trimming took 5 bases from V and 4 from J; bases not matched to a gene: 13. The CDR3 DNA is TGTGCCAGCAGTCCATTAGGACAGGGGGATACCAGCACCGGGGAGCTGTTTTTT. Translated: CASSPLGQGDTSTGELFF.

The CDR3 loop is CASETDRRTEAFF. DNA for the CDR3: TGTGCCTCCGAGACTGATAGACGCACTGAAGCTTTCTTT. The rearrangement joins TRBV30 to TRBJ1-1; unclear D gene. Trimming shortened V by 7 bases and J by 4 bases, and 16 bases separated the two germline ends. CDR1 and CDR2 from the germline V gene are GTSNPN and SVGIG (reference sequence). The length of the CDR3 is 13 residues.

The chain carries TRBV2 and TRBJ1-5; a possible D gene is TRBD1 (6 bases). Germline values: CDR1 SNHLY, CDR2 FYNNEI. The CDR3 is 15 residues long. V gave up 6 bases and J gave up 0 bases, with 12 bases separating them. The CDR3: CASRRGQNSNQPQHF. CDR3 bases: TGTGCCAGCAGGCGGGGGCAGAATAGCAATCAGCCCCAGCATTTT. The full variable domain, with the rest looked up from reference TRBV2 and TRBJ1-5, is EPEVTQTPSHQVTQMGQEVILRCVPISNHLYFYWYRQILGQKVEFLVSFYNNEISEKSEIFDDQFSVERPDGSNFTLKIRSTKLEDSAMYFCASRRGQNSNQPQHFGDGTRLSIL.

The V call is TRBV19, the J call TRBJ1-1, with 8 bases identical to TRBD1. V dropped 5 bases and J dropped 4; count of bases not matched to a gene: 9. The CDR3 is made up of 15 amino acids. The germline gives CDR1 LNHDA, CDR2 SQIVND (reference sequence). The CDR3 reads CASSAGTGGLTEAFF. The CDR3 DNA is TGTGCCAGTAGTGCCGGGACAGGCGGACTCACTGAAGCTTTCTTT.

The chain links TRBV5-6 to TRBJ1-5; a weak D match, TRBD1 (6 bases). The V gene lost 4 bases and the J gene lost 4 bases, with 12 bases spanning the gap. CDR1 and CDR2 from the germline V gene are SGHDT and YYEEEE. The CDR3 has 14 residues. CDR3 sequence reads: CASSLPGTNQPQHF. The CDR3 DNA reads TGTGCCAGCAGCCTGCCAGGGACAAATCAGCCCCAGCATTTT. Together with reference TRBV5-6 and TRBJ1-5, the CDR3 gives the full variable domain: DAGVTQSPTHLIKTRGQQVTLRCSPKSGHDTVSWYQQALGQGPQFIFQYYEEEERQRGNFPDRFSGHQFPNYSSELNVNALLLGDSALYLCASSLPGTNQPQHFGDGTRLSIL.

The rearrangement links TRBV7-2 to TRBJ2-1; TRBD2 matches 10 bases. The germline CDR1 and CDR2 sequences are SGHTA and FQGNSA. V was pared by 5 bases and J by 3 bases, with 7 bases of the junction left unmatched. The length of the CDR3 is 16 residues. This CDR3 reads CASSPAPSGGYNEQFF. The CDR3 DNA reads TGTGCCAGCAGCCCAGCGCCTAGCGGGGGCTACAATGAGCAGTTCTTC. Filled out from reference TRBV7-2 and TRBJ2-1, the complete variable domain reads GAGVSQSPSNKVTEKGKDVELRCDPISGHTALYWYRQSLGQGLEFLIYFQGNSAPDKSGLPSDRFSAERTGGSVSTLTIQRTQQEDSAVYLCASSPAPSGGYNEQFFGPGTRLTVL.

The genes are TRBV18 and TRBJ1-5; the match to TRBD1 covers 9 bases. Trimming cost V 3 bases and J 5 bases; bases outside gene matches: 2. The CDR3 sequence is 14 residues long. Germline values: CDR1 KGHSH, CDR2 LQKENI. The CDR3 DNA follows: TGTGCCAGCTCACCGGGGGACAGGGATCAGCCCCAGCATTTT. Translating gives CASSPGDRDQPQHF.

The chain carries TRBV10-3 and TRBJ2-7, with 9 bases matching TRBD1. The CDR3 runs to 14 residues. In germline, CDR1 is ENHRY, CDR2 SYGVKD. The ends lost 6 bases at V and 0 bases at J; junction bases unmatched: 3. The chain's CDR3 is CAIRKTGGSYEQYF. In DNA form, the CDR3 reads TGTGCCATCAGAAAGACAGGGGGCTCCTACGAGCAGTACTTC.

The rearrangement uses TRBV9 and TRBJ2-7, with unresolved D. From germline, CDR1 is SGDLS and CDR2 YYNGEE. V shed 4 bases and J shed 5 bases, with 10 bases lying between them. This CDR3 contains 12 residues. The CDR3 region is CASSPGWNEQYF. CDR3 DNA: TGTGCCAGCAGCCCCGGGTGGAACGAGCAGTACTTC.

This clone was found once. The chain's CDR3 is CASRAGGPRETQYF. As DNA, the CDR3 is TGTGCCAGTAGGGCGGGGGGGCCACGAGAGACCCAGTACTTC. The rearrangement joins TRBV19 to TRBJ2-5; TRBD2 matches 9 bases. Trimming took 6 bases from V and 4 from J; bases not matched to a gene: 6. The CDR3 is 14 residues long. Germline-derived CDR1 and CDR2 are LNHDA and SQIVND (reference sequence).

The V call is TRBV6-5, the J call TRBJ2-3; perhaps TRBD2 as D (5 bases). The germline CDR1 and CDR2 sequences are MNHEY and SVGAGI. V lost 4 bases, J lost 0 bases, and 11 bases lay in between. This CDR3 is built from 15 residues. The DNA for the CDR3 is TGTGCCAGCAGTTCCCCGGGGTCTAGCACAGATACGCAGTATTTT. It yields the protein CASSSPGSSTDTQYF.

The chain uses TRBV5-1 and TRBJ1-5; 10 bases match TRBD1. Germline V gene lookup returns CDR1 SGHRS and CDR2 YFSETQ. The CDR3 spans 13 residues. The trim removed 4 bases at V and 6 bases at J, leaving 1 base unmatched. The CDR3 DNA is TGCGCCAGCAGCCGGACAGGGGGTCAGCCCCAGCATTTT. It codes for CASSRTGGQPQHF.

Here the CDR3 DNA reads TGCGCCAGCAGCCTACCCGGGACAGGGGGGAGTCGCGAGCAGTACTTC. It specifies CASSLPGTGGSREQYF. V usage is TRBV4-3 and J usage is TRBJ2-7; 11 bases line up with TRBD1. This CDR3 is 16 amino acids long. The V and J ends lost 4 bases and 6 bases, in that order; junction bases with no gene match: 11. CDR1 and CDR2 (germline): LGHNA, YSLEER.

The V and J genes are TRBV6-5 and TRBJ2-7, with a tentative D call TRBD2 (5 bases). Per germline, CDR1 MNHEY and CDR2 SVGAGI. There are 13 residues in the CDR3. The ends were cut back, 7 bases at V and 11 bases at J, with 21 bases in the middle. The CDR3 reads CASTNRESAVEYF. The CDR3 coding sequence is TGTGCCAGCACAAATAGGGAGTCAGCCGTAGAGTACTTC.

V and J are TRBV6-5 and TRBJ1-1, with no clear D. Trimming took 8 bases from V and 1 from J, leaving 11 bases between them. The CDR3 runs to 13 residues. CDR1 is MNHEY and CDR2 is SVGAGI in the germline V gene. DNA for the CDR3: TGTGCCAGCGGAGGAACCCGGAACACTGAAGCTTTCTTT. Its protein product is CASGGTRNTEAFF.

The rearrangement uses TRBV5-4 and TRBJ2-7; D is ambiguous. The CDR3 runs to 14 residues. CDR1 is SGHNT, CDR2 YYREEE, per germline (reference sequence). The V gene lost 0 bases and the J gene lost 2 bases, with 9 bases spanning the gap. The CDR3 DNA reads TGTGCCAGCAGCTTGGGGCTCTTTCCCTACGAGCAGTACTTC. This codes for CASSLGLFPYEQYF.

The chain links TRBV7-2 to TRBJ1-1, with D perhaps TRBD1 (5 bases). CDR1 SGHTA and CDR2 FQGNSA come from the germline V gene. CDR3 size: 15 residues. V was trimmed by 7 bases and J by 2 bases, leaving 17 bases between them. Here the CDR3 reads CASTRNPGQNTEAFF. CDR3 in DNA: TGTGCCAGCACACGGAATCCCGGACAAAACACTGAAGCTTTCTTT.